This paragraph covers one T cell receptor (beta chain) sequence. PCR amplification relied on 60 Vbeta primers (plus 13 Jbeta primers). TCRdb's table, derived via immunoSEQ multiplex PCR, lists solely in-frame clones and lacks some. This sample has 120,000 or so clones, with about four fifths found just once. This sample stems from a study of cytomegalovirus exposure and HLA in healthy donors. This CDR3 spans 15 amino acids. V lost 0 bases and J 6 bases, leaving 16 bases between the germline ends. The germline CDR1 and CDR2 sequences are SGHRS and YFSETQ. This clonotype originated in a woman aged 45-65 years in good health and CMV-seropositive. The specimen sequenced was PBMCs. The J gene is TRBJ2-7, the V gene TRBV5-1; D is possibly TRBD2 (7 bases). The CDR3 loop reads CASSLGFGGPSEQYF. The CDR3 nucleotides are TGCGCCAGCAGCTTGGGGTTCGGGGGGCCCTCCGAGCAGTACTTC.